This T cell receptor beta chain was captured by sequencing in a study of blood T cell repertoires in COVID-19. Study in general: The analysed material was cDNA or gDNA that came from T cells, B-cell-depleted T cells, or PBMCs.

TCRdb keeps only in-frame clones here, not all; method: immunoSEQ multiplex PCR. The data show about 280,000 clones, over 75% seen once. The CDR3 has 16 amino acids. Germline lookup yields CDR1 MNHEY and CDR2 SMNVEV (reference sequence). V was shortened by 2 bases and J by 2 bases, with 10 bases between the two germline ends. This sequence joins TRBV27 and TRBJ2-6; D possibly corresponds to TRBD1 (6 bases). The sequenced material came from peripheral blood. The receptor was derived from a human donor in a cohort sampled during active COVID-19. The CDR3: CASSLANRAGANVLTF. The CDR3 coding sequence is TGTGCCAGCAGTTTAGCCAACAGGGCTGGGGCCAACGTCCTGACTTTC.